The source of this T cell receptor (beta chain) is a study of blood T cell repertoires in COVID-19. Study-level information: Acute and convalescent COVID-19 specimens originated in the United States, Italy and Spain. The cDNA or gDNA used as material had been derived from T cells, B-cell-depleted T cells, or PBMCs.

This clone was seen a single time. Authors' analysis steps: Amplification from reference gene primers served as the basis for estimated nucleated cell counts. Some clones are missing from TCRdb's copy, which holds only in-frame ones; the method was immunoSEQ multiplex PCR. That table furnishes V, J and clone size, whereas the DNA furnished D and trimming. The sample comprises about 140,000 clones, 70% to 90% of which are singletons, and approximately 10% rests with the top ten. Germline assignment: CDR1 GTSNPN and CDR2 SVGIG (reference sequence). The CDR3 has 13 amino acids. V shed 4 bases, J shed 3 bases, and the junction held 2 bases outside the gene matches.

The chain is built from TRBV30 and TRBJ1-4; 7 nucleotides line up with TRBD1. The sequence came from a woman of 80 years or more with acute or convalescent COVID-19. The sample comprised peripheral blood. CDR3 protein: CAWTQGSNEKLFF. The CDR3 nucleotides are TGTGCCTGGACACAGGGGTCTAATGAAAAACTGTTTTTT. Filled out from reference TRBV30 and TRBJ1-4, the complete variable domain reads SQTIHQWPATLVQPVGSPLSLECTVEGTSNPNLYWYRQAAGRGLQLLFYSVGIGQISSEVPQNLSASRPQDRQFILSSKKLLLSDSGFYLCAWTQGSNEKLFFGSGTQLSVL.